Detailed here is one T cell receptor beta chain. Its target is unknown. Produced via immunoSEQ multiplex PCR; TCRdb's table is partial and in-frame only. The sample contains tens of thousands of clones, approximately 91% of which appear only once. The CDR3 sequence is 16 residues long. Trimming left V 1 base short and J 2 bases short, with 14 bases between. Germline loops: CDR1 SGHVS, CDR2 FQNEAQ. These data belong to a study of OX40 agonist ivuxolimab in advanced cancers. Across the study: The group had a mean age of 60 years, ranged from about 23 to 85, and was approximately 81% male. Partial responses were achieved by three patients, of whom one had hepatocellular carcinoma and two had cutaneous melanoma. Study results and limitations: Relative to CD4+, CD8+ T cells held more expanded clones on average.

This chain uses TRBV7-8 with TRBJ2-5; perhaps TRBD2 as D (6 bases). The source was CD4+ or CD8+ T cells sorted from blood, collected in a trial of the OX40 agonist ivuxolimab. This TCR was sampled from an adult with an advanced solid tumor such as melanoma, head and neck, liver or kidney cancer. The CDR3 reads CASSLGSRTTQETQYF. CDR3 DNA: TGTGCCAGCAGCTTAGGGAGTCGGACTACACAAGAGACCCAGTACTTC.